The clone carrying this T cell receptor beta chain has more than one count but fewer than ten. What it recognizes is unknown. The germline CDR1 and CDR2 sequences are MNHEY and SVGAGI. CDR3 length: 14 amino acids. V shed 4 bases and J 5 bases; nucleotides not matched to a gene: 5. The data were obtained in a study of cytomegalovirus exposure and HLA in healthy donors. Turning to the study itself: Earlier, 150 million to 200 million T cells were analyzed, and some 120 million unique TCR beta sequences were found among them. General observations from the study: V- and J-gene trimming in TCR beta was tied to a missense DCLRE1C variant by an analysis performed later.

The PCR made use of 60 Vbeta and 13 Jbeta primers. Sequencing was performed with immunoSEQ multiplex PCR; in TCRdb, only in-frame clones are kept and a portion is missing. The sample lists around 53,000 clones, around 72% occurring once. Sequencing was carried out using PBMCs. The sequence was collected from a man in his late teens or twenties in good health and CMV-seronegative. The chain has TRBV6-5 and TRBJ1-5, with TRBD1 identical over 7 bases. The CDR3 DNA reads TGTGCCAGCAGTTCGGGTAGGGGGCATCAGCCCCAGCATTTT. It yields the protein CASSSGRGHQPQHF.